The clone carrying this TCR beta chain occurred a few times. The data were obtained in a study of blood T cells in healthy people across ages. The CDR3 spans 17 residues. Germline V gives CDR1 SGHRS, CDR2 YFSETQ. Trimming took 0 bases from V and 6 from J, leaving 22 bases between them. Alongside a J-beta primer mix, a sample-barcoded 5' primer served in a second PCR lasting roughly 6 to 11 cycles. TCRdb processed the 5' RACE reads anew with MiXCR; each CDR3 protein has one entry. The profile shows hundreds of thousands of distinct CDR3 sequences, 40% to 50% of them singletons. The sequence was collected from a man between 60 and 70 years old in good health. The V call is TRBV5-1, the J call TRBJ2-7; TRBD1 or TRBD2 may be the D gene (5 bases each). The sequencing input was blood. CDR3 sequence reads: CASSLVPGTITIREQYF. The CDR3 DNA reads TGCGCCAGCAGCTTGGTTCCGGGGACCATAACCATACGCGAGCAGTACTTC.